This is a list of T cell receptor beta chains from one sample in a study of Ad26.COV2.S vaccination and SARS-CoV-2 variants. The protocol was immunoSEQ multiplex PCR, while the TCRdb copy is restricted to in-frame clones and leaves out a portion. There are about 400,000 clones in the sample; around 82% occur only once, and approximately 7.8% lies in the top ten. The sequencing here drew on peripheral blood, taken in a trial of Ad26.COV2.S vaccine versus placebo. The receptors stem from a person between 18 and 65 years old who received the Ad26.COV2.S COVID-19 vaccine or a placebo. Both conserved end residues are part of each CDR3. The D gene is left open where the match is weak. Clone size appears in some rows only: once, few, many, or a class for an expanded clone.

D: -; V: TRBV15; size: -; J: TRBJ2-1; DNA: TGTGCCACCAGCACCAGAACAGGTTCACCTTACAATGAGCAGTTCTTC; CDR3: CATSTRTGSPYNEQFF
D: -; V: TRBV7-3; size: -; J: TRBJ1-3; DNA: TGTGCCAGCAGCTTAGCCGGCAACTCTGGAAACACCATATATTTT; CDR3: CASSLAGNSGNTIYF
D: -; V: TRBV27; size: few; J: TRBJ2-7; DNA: TGTGCCAGCAGTTTAAGAGGCAGCTACGAGCAGTACTTC; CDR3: CASSLRGSYEQYF
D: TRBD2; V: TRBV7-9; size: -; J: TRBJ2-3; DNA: TGTGCCAGCAGCTTAGAATTTCGGGGGGGTCACACAGATACGCAGTATTTT; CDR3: CASSLEFRGGHTDTQYF
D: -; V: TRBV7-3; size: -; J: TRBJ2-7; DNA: TGTGCCAGCAGCTTAAACGCGGGGCGAAACGAGCAGTACTTC; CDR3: CASSLNAGRNEQYF
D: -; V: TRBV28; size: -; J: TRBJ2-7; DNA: TGTGCCAGCAGTTTGGGGGCAGCACCCTACGAGCAGTACTTC; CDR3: CASSLGAAPYEQYF
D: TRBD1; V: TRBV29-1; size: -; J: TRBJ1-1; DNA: TGCAGCGTCCTAATGACAGGGGTGAACACTGAAGCTTTCTTT; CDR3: CSVLMTGVNTEAFF
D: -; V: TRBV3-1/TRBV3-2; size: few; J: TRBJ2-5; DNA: TGTGCCAGCAGCCAACCCAAAAGCGGCATAGAATGGAGGACCCAGTACTTC; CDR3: CASSQPKSGIEWRTQYF
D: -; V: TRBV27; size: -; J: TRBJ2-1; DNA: TGTGCCAGCAGCATCACCCCCCTTAGCGGATTCGGCAATGAGCAGTTCTTC; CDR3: CASSITPLSGFGNEQFF
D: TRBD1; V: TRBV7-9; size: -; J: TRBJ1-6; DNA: TGTGCCAGCAGCTCGACAGGGTCCTCACCCCTCCACTTT; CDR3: CASSSTGSSPLHF
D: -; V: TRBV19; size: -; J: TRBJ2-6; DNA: TGTGCCAGTAGTCTTTTGAGCTCTGGGGCCAACGTCCTGACTTTC; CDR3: CASSLLSSGANVLTF
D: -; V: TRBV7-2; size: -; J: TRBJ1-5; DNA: TGTGCCAGCAGCTCAACCTCGTTGCTGGGACAGCCCCAGCATTTT; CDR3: CASSSTSLLGQPQHF
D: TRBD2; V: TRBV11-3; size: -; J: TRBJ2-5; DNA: TGTGCCAGCAGCTTCGGGGGGGATAGGGAGACCCAGTACTTC; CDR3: CASSFGGDRETQYF
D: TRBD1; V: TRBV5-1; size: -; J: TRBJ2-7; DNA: TGCGCCAGCAGCTTGGCTGGGGACAGCTACGAGCAGTACTTC; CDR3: CASSLAGDSYEQYF
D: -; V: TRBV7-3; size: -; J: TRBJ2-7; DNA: TGTGCCAGCAGCCAATCGGGGTCCTACGAGCAGTACTTC; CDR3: CASSQSGSYEQYF
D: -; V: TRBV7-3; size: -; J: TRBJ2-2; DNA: TGTGCCAGCAGCAGAAGGGTCGGGGAGCTGTTTTTT; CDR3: CASSRRVGELFF
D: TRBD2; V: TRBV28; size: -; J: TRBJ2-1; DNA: TGTGCCAGCAGTCCCAGCGGGAGGGCCTACAATGAGCAGTTCTTC; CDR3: CASSPSGRAYNEQFF
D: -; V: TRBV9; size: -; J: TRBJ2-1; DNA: TGTGCCAGCAGCCCAGGTGGAAGGGGGGCCTACAATGAGCAGTTCTTC; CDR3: CASSPGGRGAYNEQFF
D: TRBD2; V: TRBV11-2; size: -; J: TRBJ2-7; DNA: TGTGCCAGCAGCCCCCAAGGGTGGCTAGCGGGTCACGAGCAGTACTTC; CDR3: CASSPQGWLAGHEQYF
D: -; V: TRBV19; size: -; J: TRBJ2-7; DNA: TGTGCCAGTAGTATAGGAGGGATCCTAAGCGAGCAGTACTTC; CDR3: CASSIGGILSEQYF
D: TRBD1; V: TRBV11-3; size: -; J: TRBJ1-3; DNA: TGTGCCAGCAGCCGACAGGGAACCACCCGAAACACCATATATTTT; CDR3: CASSRQGTTRNTIYF
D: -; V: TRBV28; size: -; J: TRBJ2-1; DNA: TGTGCCAGCAGTTTACCTCGACAAACGGTGGGGAATGAGCAGTTCTTC; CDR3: CASSLPRQTVGNEQFF
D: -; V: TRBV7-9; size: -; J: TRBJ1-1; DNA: TGTGCCAGCAGCTTATCCGAGATGGCAAACACTGAAGCTTTCTTT; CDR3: CASSLSEMANTEAFF
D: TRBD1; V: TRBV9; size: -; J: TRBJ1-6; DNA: TGTGCCAGCAGAGACCTTAGACAGGGGGATAATTCACCCCTCCACTTT; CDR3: CASRDLRQGDNSPLHF
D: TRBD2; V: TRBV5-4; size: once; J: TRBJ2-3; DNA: TGTGCCAGCAGCCGAGGACTAGCGGGAAGCACAGATACGCAGTATTTT; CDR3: CASSRGLAGSTDTQYF
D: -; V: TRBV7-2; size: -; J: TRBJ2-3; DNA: TGTGCCAGCACCGTAAGGGCAGTCAAGGGTACGCAGTATTTT; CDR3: CASTVRAVKGTQYF
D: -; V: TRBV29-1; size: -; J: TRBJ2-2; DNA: TGCAGCGTTGAAGAGGCAACTAACACCGGGGAGCTGTTTTTT; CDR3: CSVEEATNTGELFF
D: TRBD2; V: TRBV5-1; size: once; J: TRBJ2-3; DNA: TGCGCCAGCAGCCCCGGGACTATTAGCACAGATACGCAGTATTTT; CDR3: CASSPGTISTDTQYF
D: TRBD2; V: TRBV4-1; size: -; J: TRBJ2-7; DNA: TGCGCCAGCAGCCCGGCGGCTAGCGGGACCTACGAGCAGTACTTC; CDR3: CASSPAASGTYEQYF
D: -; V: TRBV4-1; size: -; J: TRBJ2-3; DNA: TGCGCCAGCAGCCGGAGAGGAGAAAGCACAGATACGCAGTATTTT; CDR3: CASSRRGESTDTQYF
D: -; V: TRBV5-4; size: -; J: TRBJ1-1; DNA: TGTGCCAGCACCCCGGGGGGTGGGAACACTGAAGCTTTCTTT; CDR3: CASTPGGGNTEAFF
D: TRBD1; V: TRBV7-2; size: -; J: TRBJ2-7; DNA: TGTGCCAGCAGCTTACAGGGGGCTTCGGTCCACGAGCAGTACTTC; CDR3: CASSLQGASVHEQYF
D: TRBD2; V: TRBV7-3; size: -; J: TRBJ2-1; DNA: TGTGCCAGCAGCTTACCGGGACTAGCGGGAATTAATGAGCAGTTCTTC; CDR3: CASSLPGLAGINEQFF
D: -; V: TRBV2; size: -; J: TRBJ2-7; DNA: TGTGCCAGCAGTGAAATCGGAGAGTCCTACGAGCAGTACTTC; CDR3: CASSEIGESYEQYF
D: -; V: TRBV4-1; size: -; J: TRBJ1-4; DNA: TGCGCCAGCAGCCAGTGGCAGAAGGAAAAACTGTTTTTT; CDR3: CASSQWQKEKLFF